This entry lists 3 T cell receptor beta chains sequenced from one sample in a study of blood T cells in healthy people across ages (dated by TCRdb to 2013 to 2016). The library was generated by 5' RACE. Sequencing took place on an Illumina HiSeq 2500. A second PCR of about 7 to 12 cycles was performed with a sample-barcoded 5' primer and a J-beta primer mix. The public reads were quality trimmed at Q25 with fastp and then assembled into clones with MiXCR by TCRdb, keeping productive beta chains. Entries are consolidated by CDR3 protein sequence, retaining the most common genes and DNA. This sample has some 920,000 distinct CDR3 sequences in its table, and roughly 47% of those were observed once. The ten largest clones represent about 22% of the sample. Sample: blood. The receptors here all came from a woman aged 60 to 75 in good health.

The V gene is TRBV20-1, the J gene TRBJ2-7; a weak D match, TRBD2 (6 bases). The CDR3 length is 13 residues. Looked up from germline, CDR1 is DFQATT and CDR2 is SNEGSKA (reference sequence). V was clipped by 6 bases and J by 3 bases, with 15 bases between them. The CDR3 sequence is CSADSGTYYEQYF. The DNA for the CDR3 is TGCAGTGCCGATAGCGGTACTTACTACGAGCAGTACTTC.

The chain couples TRBV6-2 or TRBV6-3 to TRBJ2-3, with TRBD2 matching 7 bases. The CDR3 totals 16 residues. Germline CDR1 MNHEY, CDR2 SVGEGT. J was trimmed by 4 bases and V by 2 bases; bases with no gene match: 9. This CDR3 is CASSYEAGVDPDTQYF. CDR3 nucleotide sequence: TGTGCCAGCAGTTACGAGGCGGGAGTAGATCCAGATACGCAGTATTTT.

CDR3 residues: CASSFGTRVGEQYF. CDR3 DNA sequence: TGTGCCAGCAGTTTTGGGACTAGGGTCGGCGAGCAGTACTTC. The chain recombines TRBV28 with TRBJ2-7; 8 bases map to TRBD2. Germline trimming cut 3 bases from V and 6 bases from J; bases unmatched to any gene: 7. The CDR3 totals 14 residues. Germline-derived CDR1 and CDR2 are MDHEN and SYDVKM.